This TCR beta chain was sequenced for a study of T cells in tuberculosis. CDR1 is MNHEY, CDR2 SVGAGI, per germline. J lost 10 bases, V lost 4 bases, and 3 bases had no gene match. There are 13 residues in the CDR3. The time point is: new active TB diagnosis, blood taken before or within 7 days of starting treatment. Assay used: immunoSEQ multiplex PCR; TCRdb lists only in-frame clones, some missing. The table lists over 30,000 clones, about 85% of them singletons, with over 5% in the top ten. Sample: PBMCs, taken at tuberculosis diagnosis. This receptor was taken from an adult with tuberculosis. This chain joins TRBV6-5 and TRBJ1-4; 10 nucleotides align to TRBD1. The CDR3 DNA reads TGTGCCAGCAGTTTTGGACAGGGGGGAAAACTGTTTTTT. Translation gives CASSFGQGGKLFF.